This TCR beta chain came from a study of blood T cell repertoires in COVID-19. Looking at the study overall: Sources were T cells, B-cell-depleted T cells, or PBMCs; the material itself was cDNA or gDNA.

Germline CDR1 and CDR2: MDHEN and SYDVKM. The CDR3 is 17 amino acids. Germline trimming cut 6 bases from V and 0 bases from J; bases unmatched to any gene: 8. Per the original data handling: For nucleated cells, counts were estimated from reference gene primer amplification. Generated by immunoSEQ multiplex PCR, the TCRdb table keeps only in-frame clones and is missing some. Clone size and V and J calls were adopted from that table, with D and trimming inferred from the DNA. The profile covers some 390,000 clones, with about 88% appearing a single time and roughly 1.6% taken by the ten largest. The Seattle patients joined while their infection was active and were tracked longitudinally afterward.

This chain connects TRBV28 to TRBJ2-1; TRBD2 matches at 10 bases. The specimen was peripheral blood. The receptor was derived from a woman in her thirties or forties with COVID-19, enrolled during active disease. CDR3 coding DNA: TGTGCCAGCAGCTATAGCGGGGGGCCCTCCTCCTACAATGAGCAGTTCTTC. Protein sequence: CASSYSGGPSSYNEQFF. Full variable domain (remainder filled in from reference TRBV28 and TRBJ2-1): DVKVTQSSRYLVKRTGEKVFLECVQDMDHENMFWYRQDPGLGLRLIYFSYDVKMKEKGDIPEGYSVSREKKERFSLILESASTNQTSMYLCASSYSGGPSSYNEQFFGPGTRLTVL.